A selection of T cell receptor beta chains follows, all from one sample in a study of shared clonotypes between healthy human individuals. The table came from immunoSEQ multiplex PCR; TCRdb's copy has only in-frame clones and leaves some out. The data contain around 700,000 clones, about two thirds of them singletons. Sequencing used memory CD4+ T cells sorted from blood. The receptors were gathered from a woman younger than 45 in good health. CDR3s include the opening cysteine and the closing phenylalanine or tryptophan. A D gene is named only where the DNA matches it firmly. Expanded clones get a size class; other rows say once, few or many, or leave the size out.

>TRBV11-3|TRBJ1-3|.|.
CASSGTPGNTIYF
TGTGCCAGCAGCGGGACTCCTGGAAACACCATATATTTT
>TRBV18|TRBJ2-1|.|once
CASSPPGYNEQFF
TGTGCCAGCTCACCACCGGGGTACAATGAGCAGTTCTTC
>TRBV9|TRBJ1-1|TRBD1|.
CASSSQGAPLAEAFF
TGTGCCAGCAGCTCTCAGGGGGCGCCTCTCGCTGAAGCTTTCTTT
>TRBV19|TRBJ1-5|.|.
CASSAGQASGEPQHF
TGTGCCAGTAGTGCAGGGCAGGCCTCTGGAGAGCCCCAGCATTTT
>TRBV4-2|TRBJ2-3|TRBD2|.
CASSQGASGAPPWGTDTQYF
TGTGCCAGCAGCCAAGGGGCTAGCGGAGCTCCCCCTTGGGGCACAGATACGCAGTATTTT
>TRBV19|TRBJ1-2|TRBD1|few
CASRTQGFFKGYTF
TGTGCCAGTAGGACACAGGGGTTTTTCAAGGGCTACACCTTC
>TRBV18|TRBJ2-1|.|.
CASSPKGVSYNEQFF
TGTGCCAGCTCACCAAAAGGGGTTTCCTACAATGAGCAGTTCTTC
>TRBV4-1|TRBJ1-5|.|.
CASSQDPRKPQHF
TGCGCCAGCAGCCAAGATCCGCGTAAGCCCCAGCATTTT
>TRBV6-1|TRBJ2-7|.|.
CASSDSGVSYEQYF
TGTGCCAGCAGTGATTCCGGGGTGAGCTACGAGCAGTACTTC
>TRBV28|TRBJ2-1|.|few
CASSSPPSNEQFF
TGTGCCAGCAGTTCCCCCCCCAGCAATGAGCAGTTCTTC
>TRBV5-1|TRBJ1-5|.|.
CASSAGQPNQPQHF
TGCGCCAGCAGCGCTGGACAGCCCAATCAGCCCCAGCATTTT
>TRBV27|TRBJ1-5|.|.
CASSRTNSNQPQHF
TGTGCCAGCTCTCGGACAAATAGCAATCAGCCCCAGCATTTT
>TRBV9|TRBJ1-2|.|.
CASSVGGTAPWGYTF
TGTGCCAGCAGCGTAGGCGGGACGGCTCCCTGGGGCTACACCTTC
>TRBV29-1|TRBJ1-4|TRBD1|.
CSVWTGGEKLFF
TGCAGCGTCTGGACAGGGGGGGAAAAACTGTTTTTT
>TRBV28|TRBJ2-3|.|once
CASSLRGPRRAGDTQYF
TGTGCCAGCAGTTTACGGGGGCCCCGCAGGGCAGGGGATACGCAGTATTTT
>TRBV19|TRBJ2-5|.|.
CASSHLPLYQETQYF
TGTGCCAGTAGTCACCTACCTCTATACCAAGAGACCCAGTACTTC
>TRBV18|TRBJ1-2|TRBD1|.
CASSPRDRGNYGYTF
TGTGCCAGCTCACCGAGGGACAGGGGGAACTATGGCTACACCTTC
>TRBV4-1|TRBJ2-2|.|.
CASSLGSAAWGTGELFF
TGCGCCAGCAGCCTTGGTAGTGCAGCTTGGGGCACCGGGGAGCTGTTTTTT
>TRBV10-3|TRBJ1-5|.|.
CAISEGRGSNQPQHF
TGTGCCATCAGTGAGGGCAGGGGTAGCAATCAGCCCCAGCATTTT
>TRBV5-4|TRBJ2-1|TRBD2|.
CASSLGLAGPSEQFF
TGTGCCAGCAGCTTGGGGCTAGCGGGGCCCAGCGAGCAGTTCTTC
>TRBV5-1|TRBJ2-5|TRBD1|.
CASSDGDSQETQYF
TGCGCCAGCAGCGACGGGGACAGCCAAGAGACCCAGTACTTC
>TRBV7-6|TRBJ1-4|.|.
CASSHGRGEKLFF
TGTGCCAGCAGCCACGGACGAGGTGAAAAACTGTTTTTT
>TRBV6-6|TRBJ2-7|TRBD1|.
CASSLNRDRGSEQYF
TGTGCCAGCAGTTTAAACCGGGACAGGGGAAGCGAGCAGTACTTC
>TRBV6-5|TRBJ2-7|TRBD2|.
CASSYEAGGPYEQYF
TGTGCCAGCAGTTACGAAGCGGGAGGGCCATACGAGCAGTACTTC
>TRBV21-1|TRBJ1-4|.|.
CASSKKAPEGGTGNEKLFF
TGTGCCAGCAGCAAAAAGGCCCCGGAGGGGGGGACGGGTAATGAAAAACTGTTTTTT
>TRBV2|TRBJ2-1|TRBD2|few
CASSEASGSYNEQFF
TGTGCCAGCAGTGAGGCTAGCGGGAGCTACAATGAGCAGTTCTTC
>TRBV19|TRBJ2-1|TRBD2|.
CASSNGPLAGGLNEQFF
TGTGCCAGTAGTAACGGTCCACTAGCGGGAGGGCTGAATGAGCAGTTCTTC
>TRBV18|TRBJ1-2|.|.
CASSPAGDGYTF
TGTGCCAGCTCCCCCGCAGGGGATGGCTACACCTTC
>TRBV5-1|TRBJ1-4|.|.
CASSLGESTGAGEKLFF
TGCGCCAGCAGCTTAGGCGAGAGCACGGGGGCTGGGGAAAAACTGTTTTTT
>TRBV30|TRBJ1-1|.|.
CAWSVLGGGEAFF
TGTGCCTGGAGTGTACTTGGCGGAGGTGAAGCTTTCTTT
>TRBV6-5|TRBJ2-7|.|.
CATPRGFHYEQYF
TGTGCCACCCCTCGAGGTTTTCACTACGAGCAGTACTTC
>TRBV12-2|TRBJ2-7|.|many
CASRFENRDRGWNEQYF
TGTGCAAGTCGCTTTGAGAACCGGGACAGGGGGTGGAACGAGCAGTACTTC
>TRBV25-1|TRBJ2-2|TRBD2|.
CASSRAGEATGELFF
TGTGCCAGCAGTCGGGCGGGAGAGGCCACCGGGGAGCTGTTTTTT
>TRBV28|TRBJ2-4|.|.
CASSFASQGLEDIQYF
TGTGCCAGCAGTTTTGCTTCACAAGGGCTAGAAGACATTCAGTACTTC
>TRBV27|TRBJ2-1|TRBD1|.
CASRAGTGVNEQFF
TGTGCCAGCAGGGCCGGGACAGGAGTTAATGAGCAGTTCTTC
>TRBV20-1|TRBJ2-3|.|few
CSARPDTQYF
TGCAGTGCTAGACCAGATACGCAGTATTTT
>TRBV10-3|TRBJ2-7|TRBD1|few
CAISESAGTGAREQYF
TGTGCCATCAGTGAGTCCGCGGGGACAGGGGCTCGCGAGCAGTACTTC
>TRBV13|TRBJ2-5|.|.
CASSLSSGPVSQYF
TGTGCCAGCAGCTTAAGCAGCGGACCAGTTTCCCAGTACTTC
>TRBV11-1|TRBJ1-1|.|few
CASSSQQNTEAFF
TGTGCCAGCAGTTCACAGCAGAACACTGAAGCTTTCTTT
>TRBV5-1|TRBJ2-7|.|.
CASSLEEQVRGEQYF
TGCGCCAGCAGCTTGGAAGAACAGGTGAGAGGCGAGCAGTACTTC
>TRBV11-2|TRBJ2-1|.|few
CASSEDSRGNNEQFF
TGTGCCAGCAGCGAGGACAGTCGAGGGAACAATGAGCAGTTCTTC
>TRBV29-1|TRBJ2-7|.|.
CSVEGASSVYEQYF
TGCAGCGTTGAGGGAGCCAGCTCAGTCTACGAGCAGTACTTC
>TRBV5-1|TRBJ2-7|.|many
CASRRDGDEQYF
TGCGCCAGCAGACGGGACGGAGACGAGCAGTACTTC
>TRBV19|TRBJ2-6|TRBD1|few
CASNGWTGESGANVLTF
TGTGCCAGTAACGGATGGACAGGGGAATCTGGGGCCAACGTCCTGACTTTC
>TRBV28|TRBJ1-2|.|.
CASSLSSPEYGYTF
TGTGCCAGCAGTTTAAGCTCCCCAGAGTATGGCTACACCTTC
>TRBV14|TRBJ2-5|TRBD2|.
CASSHLTSGETQYF
TGTGCCAGCAGCCATTTGACTAGCGGAGAGACCCAGTACTTC
>TRBV2|TRBJ2-3|.|.
CASSGIWASDTQYF
TGTGCCAGCAGCGGGATCTGGGCCTCAGATACGCAGTATTTT
>TRBV28|TRBJ2-5|.|few
CASSLFGYTQETQYF
TGTGCCAGCAGTTTATTTGGCTATACCCAAGAGACCCAGTACTTC
>TRBV27|TRBJ1-1|TRBD1|.
CASRKTDRGNTEAFF
TGTGCCAGCCGCAAGACGGACAGGGGGAACACTGAAGCTTTCTTT
>TRBV6-6|TRBJ1-2|TRBD1|many
CASSRDSNYGYTF
TGTGCCAGCAGCCGGGACAGTAACTATGGCTACACCTTC
>TRBV2|TRBJ2-3|TRBD1|.
CASSVPGQGGWGTDTQYF
TGTGCCAGCAGCGTCCCGGGACAGGGGGGGTGGGGCACAGATACGCAGTATTTT